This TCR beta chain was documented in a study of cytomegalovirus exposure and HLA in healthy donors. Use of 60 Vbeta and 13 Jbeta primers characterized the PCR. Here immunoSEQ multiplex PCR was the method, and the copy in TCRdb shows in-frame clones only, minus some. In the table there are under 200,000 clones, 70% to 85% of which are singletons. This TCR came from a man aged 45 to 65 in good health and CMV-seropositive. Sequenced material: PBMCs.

CDR3 region: CASSASSGRGETQYF. For the CDR3, the DNA is TGTGCCAGCAGCGCCTCTTCGGGTCGGGGAGAGACCCAGTACTTC. The chain uses TRBV9 and TRBJ2-5, with D perhaps TRBD2 (5 bases). Trimming took off 3 bases at V and 4 bases at J, with 16 bases between the two ends. Per the germline V gene, CDR1 is SGDLS and CDR2 is YYNGEE. This CDR3 spans 15 amino acids.